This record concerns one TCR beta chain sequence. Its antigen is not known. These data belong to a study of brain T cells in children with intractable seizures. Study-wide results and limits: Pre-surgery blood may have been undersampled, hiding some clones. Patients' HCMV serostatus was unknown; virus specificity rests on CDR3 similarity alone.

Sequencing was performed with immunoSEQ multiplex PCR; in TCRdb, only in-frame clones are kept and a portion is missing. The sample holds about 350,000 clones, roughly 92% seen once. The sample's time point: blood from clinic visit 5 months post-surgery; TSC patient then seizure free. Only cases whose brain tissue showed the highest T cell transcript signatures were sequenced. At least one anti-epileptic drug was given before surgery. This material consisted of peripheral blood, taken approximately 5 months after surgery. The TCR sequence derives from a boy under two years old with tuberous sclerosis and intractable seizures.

The CDR3 DNA sequence: TGTGCCTGGAGTGTACTATATAATTCACCCCTCCACTTT. It yields the protein CAWSVLYNSPLHF. This chain joins TRBV30 and TRBJ1-6; D remains unclear. CDR1 and CDR2 (germline): GTSNPN, SVGIG (reference sequence). V dropped 0 bases and J dropped 4 bases, with 4 bases sitting between them. The CDR3 has 13 residues.